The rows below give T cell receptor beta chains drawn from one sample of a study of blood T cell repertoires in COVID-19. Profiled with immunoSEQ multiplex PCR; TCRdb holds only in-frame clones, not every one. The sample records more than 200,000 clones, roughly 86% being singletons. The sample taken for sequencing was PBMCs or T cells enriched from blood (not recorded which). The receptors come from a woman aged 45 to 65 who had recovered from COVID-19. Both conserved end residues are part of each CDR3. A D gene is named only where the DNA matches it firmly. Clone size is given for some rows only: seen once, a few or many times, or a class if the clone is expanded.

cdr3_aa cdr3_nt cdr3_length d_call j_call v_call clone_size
CATARGILYNEQFF TGTGCCACCGCTAGAGGTATACTTTACAATGAGCAGTTCTTC 14 NA TRBJ2-1 TRBV27 NA
CASSLVGQINSPLHF TGTGCCAGCAGCTTAGTGGGACAGATAAATTCACCCCTCCACTTT 15 TRBD1 TRBJ1-6 TRBV11-2 NA
CASSVDTTYEQYF TGTGCCAGCAGTGTCGACACCACCTACGAGCAGTACTTC 13 NA TRBJ2-7 TRBV2 NA
CASSPGHNYEQYF TGTGCCAGCAGCCCGGGACATAACTACGAGCAGTACTTC 13 NA TRBJ2-7 TRBV7-9 NA
CASSYSFMGLNSPLHF TGTGCCAGCAGTTACTCTTTTATGGGGCTCAATTCACCCCTCCACTTT 16 NA TRBJ1-6 TRBV6-5 NA
CSVGAFNEAFF TGCAGCGTTGGGGCGTTCAATGAAGCTTTCTTT 11 NA TRBJ1-1 TRBV29-1 NA
CASSLGNAGNGYNEQFF TGCGCCAGCAGCTTGGGGAATGCAGGGAATGGCTACAATGAGCAGTTCTTC 17 NA TRBJ2-1 TRBV5-1 NA
CSVSWAFYGYTF TGCAGCGTTTCCTGGGCGTTCTATGGCTACACCTTC 12 NA TRBJ1-2 TRBV29-1 NA
CASSYPPQGVEAFF TGTGCCAGCAGTTACCCCCCACAGGGGGTAGAAGCTTTCTTT 14 TRBD1 TRBJ1-1 TRBV6-2/TRBV6-3 NA
CASSPDFPYGYTF TGTGCCAGCTCACCGGACTTCCCCTATGGCTACACCTTC 13 NA TRBJ1-2 TRBV18 NA
CASTVRTLNTEAFF TGTGCCAGTACCGTAAGGACTTTGAACACTGAAGCTTTCTTT 14 NA TRBJ1-1 TRBV19 NA
CASRDRGTEAFF TGTGCCAGCCGGGACAGGGGAACTGAAGCTTTCTTT 12 TRBD1 TRBJ1-1 TRBV2 NA
CASSLSRVTEAFF TGTGCCAGCAGTTTATCCAGGGTCACTGAAGCTTTCTTT 13 NA TRBJ1-1 TRBV28 few
CASSTSTRFPETQYF TGTGCCAGCAGCACCAGTACTAGATTCCCAGAGACCCAGTACTTC 15 NA TRBJ2-5 TRBV5-6 once
CASRSGTGNSNQPQHF TGTGCCAGCAGGTCAGGGACAGGGAATAGCAATCAGCCCCAGCATTTT 16 TRBD1 TRBJ1-5 TRBV27 NA
CASSSGRLAGLNTQYF TGTGCCAGCAGCTCCGGGAGGCTAGCGGGACTTAATACGCAGTATTTT 16 TRBD2 TRBJ2-3 TRBV7-2 NA
CASRPITSGHNEQFF TGTGCCAGCAGACCTATCACTAGCGGGCACAATGAGCAGTTCTTC 15 TRBD2 TRBJ2-1 TRBV5-4 NA
CASSLTGTSNYGYTF TGCGCCAGCAGCTTGACCGGGACATCTAACTATGGCTACACCTTC 15 NA TRBJ1-2 TRBV5-1 NA
CASSPGGGEAFF TGTGCCAGCAGTCCAGGGGGAGGAGAAGCTTTCTTT 12 TRBD1 TRBJ1-1 TRBV6-5 NA
CASSLPDRAEYGYTF TGTGCCAGCAGTCTCCCAGACAGGGCAGAATATGGCTACACCTTC 15 TRBD1 TRBJ1-2 TRBV28 NA
CASSLGGPYEQYF TGCGCCAGCAGCTTAGGAGGACCCTACGAGCAGTACTTC 13 NA TRBJ2-7 TRBV5-1 NA
CASSLADGGEQYF TGTGCCAGCAGCTTAGCAGACGGAGGCGAGCAGTACTTC 13 NA TRBJ2-7 TRBV7-6 NA
CASRPILSGTIAYEQYF TGTGCCAGCAGACCGATTTTAAGCGGGACGATCGCCTACGAGCAGTACTTC 17 TRBD2 TRBJ2-7 TRBV27 NA
CASRSGRGMADTQYF TGTGCCAGTAGGAGCGGGAGAGGAATGGCAGATACGCAGTATTTT 15 TRBD2 TRBJ2-3 TRBV19 NA
CASSARLAAQETQYF TGTGCCAGCAGCGCCCGACTAGCGGCTCAAGAGACCCAGTACTTC 15 TRBD2 TRBJ2-5 TRBV7-9 NA
CASSRGSPNTEAFF TGTGCCAGCAGCCGCGGATCACCGAACACTGAAGCTTTCTTT 14 NA TRBJ1-1 TRBV7-2 NA
CASRGPGTGPTNTQYF TGTGCCAGCAGAGGCCCCGGGACAGGGCCCACAAATACGCAGTATTTT 16 TRBD1 TRBJ2-3 TRBV27 few
CSASGGGWSSYEQYF TGCAGTGCTAGTGGGGGGGGGTGGTCCTCCTACGAGCAGTACTTC 15 TRBD2 TRBJ2-7 TRBV20-1 NA
CASSPIEGANTEAFF TGTGCCAGCAGCCCTATCGAGGGGGCTAACACTGAAGCTTTCTTT 15 TRBD1 TRBJ1-1 TRBV2 once
CASQLGQARSGELFF TGCGCCAGCCAGCTGGGACAGGCAAGATCCGGGGAGCTGTTTTTT 15 TRBD1 TRBJ2-2 TRBV5-1 NA
CASSLGPGGMNTEAFF TGTGCCAGCAGCCTCGGACCAGGGGGTATGAACACTGAAGCTTTCTTT 16 TRBD1 TRBJ1-1 TRBV3-1/TRBV3-2 NA
CASSHGTGAYEQYF TGTGCCAGCAGCCACGGGACAGGGGCCTACGAGCAGTACTTC 14 TRBD1 TRBJ2-7 TRBV3-1/TRBV3-2 NA
CASSLGQIYGYTF TGTGCCAGCAGCCTGGGACAGATCTATGGCTACACCTTC 13 TRBD1 TRBJ1-2 TRBV6-5 NA
CASRTGAPYEQYF TGTGCCAGCAGGACAGGGGCTCCCTACGAGCAGTACTTC 13 TRBD1 TRBJ2-7 TRBV28 NA
CASSLEDSKNYGYTF TGTGCCAGCAGCTTAGAAGACAGTAAAAACTATGGCTACACCTTC 15 NA TRBJ1-2 TRBV11-3 few
CASSTRLAGVGATDTQYF TGTGCCAGCAGCACCAGACTAGCGGGAGTAGGGGCCACAGATACGCAGTATTTT 18 TRBD2 TRBJ2-3 TRBV7-9 NA
CAITGTGGGYGYTF TGTGCCATAACCGGGACAGGTGGGGGCTATGGCTACACCTTC 14 TRBD1 TRBJ1-2 TRBV10-3 NA
CASSPWAPNEQFF TGTGCCAGCAGCCCCTGGGCCCCCAATGAGCAGTTCTTC 13 NA TRBJ2-1 TRBV11-2 NA
CASSLDYGELFF TGTGCCAGCAGCTTAGACTACGGGGAGCTGTTTTTT 12 NA TRBJ2-2 TRBV11-2 NA
CASRKGGVDYGYTF TGTGCCAGCAGGAAGGGAGGGGTGGACTATGGCTACACCTTC 14 NA TRBJ1-2 TRBV28 NA
CSAYTDTQYF TGCAGTGCCTACACAGATACGCAGTATTTT 10 NA TRBJ2-3 TRBV20-1 NA
CASSLGSTGNTGELFF TGTGCCAGCAGCTTGGGTTCGACAGGGAACACCGGGGAGCTGTTTTTT 16 NA TRBJ2-2 TRBV5-5 NA
CASSSGTGGYEQYF TGCGCCAGCAGCTCCGGGACAGGGGGCTACGAGCAGTACTTC 14 TRBD1 TRBJ2-7 TRBV4-1 NA
CASRAGTALEQFF TGTGCCAGCAGGGCCGGGACAGCCCTCGAGCAGTTCTTC 13 TRBD1 TRBJ2-1 TRBV2 NA
CASSNTWDTGLGYGYTF TGTGCCAGTAGTAACACCTGGGACACCGGGCTCGGCTATGGCTACACCTTC 17 NA TRBJ1-2 TRBV19 NA
CASSILGRGLSTDTQYF TGTGCCAGTAGTATACTAGGACGGGGTCTGAGCACAGATACGCAGTATTTT 17 NA TRBJ2-3 TRBV19 NA
CASRYQVSLDYEQYF TGTGCCAGCAGATATCAGGTTTCCCTCGACTACGAGCAGTACTTC 15 NA TRBJ2-7 TRBV27 NA
CASSQGLAGAGELFF TGTGCCAGCTCACAGGGACTAGCGGGAGCCGGGGAGCTGTTTTTT 15 TRBD2 TRBJ2-2 TRBV18 NA
CAISRLAGEGGEQFF TGTGCCATCAGCCGACTAGCGGGGGAGGGGGGTGAGCAGTTCTTC 15 TRBD2 TRBJ2-1 TRBV10-3 NA
CSVEDGLAGGADTQYF TGCAGCGTTGAAGATGGTTTGGCGGGAGGGGCAGATACGCAGTATTTT 16 TRBD2 TRBJ2-3 TRBV29-1 NA
CASSDGGGNNQPQHF TGTGCCAGCAGTGATGGAGGAGGAAACAATCAGCCCCAGCATTTT 15 NA TRBJ1-5 TRBV6-1 NA
CASSLRETQYF TGTGCCAGCAGTTTGCGAGAGACCCAGTACTTC 11 NA TRBJ2-5 TRBV28 once
CASSLDGSKTDTQYF TGTGCCAGCAGCTTAGACGGGAGTAAAACAGATACGCAGTATTTT 15 NA TRBJ2-3 TRBV7-9 NA
CASSAQIQGGYTF TGCGCCAGCAGCGCACAGATTCAGGGTGGCTACACCTTC 13 NA TRBJ1-2 TRBV5-1 NA
CASSFPEPRDTEAFF TGTGCCAGCAGCTTCCCGGAGCCTCGAGACACTGAAGCTTTCTTT 15 NA TRBJ1-1 TRBV11-2 NA
CASSPRYQQGAYEQYF TGCGCCAGCAGCCCGCGATATCAACAGGGGGCCTACGAGCAGTACTTC 16 TRBD1 TRBJ2-7 TRBV4-1 NA
CASSILASYEQYF TGTGCCAGTAGTATCCTAGCCTCCTACGAGCAGTACTTC 13 NA TRBJ2-7 TRBV19 NA
CASRQDSYEQYF TGCGCCAGCAGACAAGACAGCTACGAGCAGTACTTC 12 NA TRBJ2-7 TRBV5-1 NA
CASSKSSFGTGLHGYTF TGTGCCAGCAGTAAAAGCTCGTTTGGGACAGGGCTGCATGGCTACACCTTC 17 TRBD1 TRBJ1-2 TRBV9 NA
CASSERRTDSYEQYF TGTGCCAGCTCCGAGAGGAGGACTGACTCCTACGAGCAGTACTTC 15 NA TRBJ2-7 TRBV13 NA